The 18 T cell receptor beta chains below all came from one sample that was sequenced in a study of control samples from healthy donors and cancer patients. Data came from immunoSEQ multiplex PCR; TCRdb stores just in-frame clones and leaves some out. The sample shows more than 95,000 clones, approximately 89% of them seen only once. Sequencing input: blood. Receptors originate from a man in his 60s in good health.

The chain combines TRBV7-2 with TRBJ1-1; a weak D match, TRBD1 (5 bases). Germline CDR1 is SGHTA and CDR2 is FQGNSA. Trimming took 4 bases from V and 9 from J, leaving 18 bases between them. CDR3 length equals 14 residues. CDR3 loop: CASSSAGPAVKAFF. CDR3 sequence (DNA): TGTGCCAGCAGCTCTGCGGGACCAGCAGTAAAAGCTTTCTTT.

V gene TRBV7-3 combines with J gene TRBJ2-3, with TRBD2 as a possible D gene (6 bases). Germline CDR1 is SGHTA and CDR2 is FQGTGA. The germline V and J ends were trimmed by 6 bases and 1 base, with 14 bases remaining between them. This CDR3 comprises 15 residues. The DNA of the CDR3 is TGTGCCAGCAGTTTGATAGCGGAACGCACAGATACGCAGTATTTT. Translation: CASSLIAERTDTQYF.

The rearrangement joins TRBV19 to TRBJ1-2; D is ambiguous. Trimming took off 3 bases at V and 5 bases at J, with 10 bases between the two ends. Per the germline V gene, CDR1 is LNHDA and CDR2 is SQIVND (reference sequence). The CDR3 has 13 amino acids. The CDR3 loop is CASSIRSQYGYTF. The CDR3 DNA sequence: TGTGCCAGTAGTATCCGTTCCCAATATGGCTACACCTTC. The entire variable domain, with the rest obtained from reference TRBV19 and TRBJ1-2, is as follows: DGGITQSPKYLFRKEGQNVTLSCEQNLNHDAMYWYRQDPGQGLRLIYYSQIVNDFQKGDIAEGYSVSREKKESFPLTVTSAQKNPTAFYLCASSIRSQYGYTFGSGTRLTVV.

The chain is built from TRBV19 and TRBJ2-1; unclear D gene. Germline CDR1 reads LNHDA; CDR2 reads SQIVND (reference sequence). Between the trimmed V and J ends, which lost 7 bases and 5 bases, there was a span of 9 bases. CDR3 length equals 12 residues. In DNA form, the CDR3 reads TGTGCCAGTAAAAGGCAGAACAATGAGCAGTTCTTC. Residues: CASKRQNNEQFF.

The CDR3 sequence: CASSSTMGHDYEQYF. CDR3 sequence (DNA): TGTGCCAGCAGCTCGACGATGGGGCACGACTACGAGCAGTACTTC. This chain connects TRBV7-9 to TRBJ2-7; TRBD1 is a possible D gene (5 bases). Deletions cut 4 bases from V and 3 bases from J, with 16 bases between. Germline loops: CDR1 SEHNR, CDR2 FQNEAQ (reference sequence). The CDR3 has 15 residues. Supplemented by reference TRBV7-9 and TRBJ2-7, the full variable domain reads DTGVSQNPRHKITKRGQNVTFRCDPISEHNRLYWYRQTLGQGPEFLTYFQNEAQLEKSRLLSDRFSAERPKGSFSTLEIQRTEQGDSAMYLCASSSTMGHDYEQYFGPGTRLTVT.

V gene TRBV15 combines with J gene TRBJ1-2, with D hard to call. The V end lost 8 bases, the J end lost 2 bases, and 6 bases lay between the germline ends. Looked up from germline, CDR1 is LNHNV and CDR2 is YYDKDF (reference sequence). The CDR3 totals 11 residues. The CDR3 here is CATRDNYGYTF. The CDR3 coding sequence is TGTGCCACCCGAGACAACTATGGCTACACCTTC.

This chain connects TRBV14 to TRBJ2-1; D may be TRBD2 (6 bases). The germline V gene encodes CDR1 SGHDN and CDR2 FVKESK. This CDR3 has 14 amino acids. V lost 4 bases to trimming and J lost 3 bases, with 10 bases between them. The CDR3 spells CASSPPSDYNEQFF. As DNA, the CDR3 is TGTGCCAGCAGCCCCCCTAGCGACTACAATGAGCAGTTCTTC.

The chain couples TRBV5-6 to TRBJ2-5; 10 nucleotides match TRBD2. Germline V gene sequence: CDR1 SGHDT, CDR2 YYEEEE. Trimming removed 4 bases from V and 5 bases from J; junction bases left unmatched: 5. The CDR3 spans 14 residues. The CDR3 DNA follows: TGTGCCAGCAGCCCCTATAGCGGGGGGGAGACCCAGTACTTC. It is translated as CASSPYSGGETQYF.

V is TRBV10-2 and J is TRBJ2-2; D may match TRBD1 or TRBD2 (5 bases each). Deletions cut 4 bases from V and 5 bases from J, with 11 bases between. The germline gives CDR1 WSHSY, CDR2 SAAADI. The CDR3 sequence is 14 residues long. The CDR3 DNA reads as TGCGCCAGCAGTGCGGGGACGCCGACCGGGGAGCTGTTTTTT. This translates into CASSAGTPTGELFF.

The CDR3 nucleotides are TGTGCCAGCAGCTCCGACAGGGGCTACGAGCAGTACTTC. Encoded protein: CASSSDRGYEQYF. The V call is TRBV7-2, the J call TRBJ2-7; 8 bases fit TRBD1. This CDR3 is built from 13 residues. Germline CDR1 SGHTA, CDR2 FQGNSA. The trim removed 4 bases at V and 3 bases at J, leaving 2 bases unmatched. Full variable domain (rest looked up from reference TRBV7-2 and TRBJ2-7): GAGVSQSPSNKVTEKGKDVELRCDPISGHTALYWYRQSLGQGLEFLIYFQGNSAPDKSGLPSDRFSAERTGGSVSTLTIQRTQQEDSAVYLCASSSDRGYEQYFGPGTRLTVT.

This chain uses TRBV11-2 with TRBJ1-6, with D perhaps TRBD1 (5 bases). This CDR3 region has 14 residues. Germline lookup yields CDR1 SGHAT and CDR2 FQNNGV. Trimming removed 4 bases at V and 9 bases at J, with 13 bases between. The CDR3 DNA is TGTGCCAGCAGCTCCCATTTGGGGGTTTCACCCCTCCACTTT. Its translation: CASSSHLGVSPLHF. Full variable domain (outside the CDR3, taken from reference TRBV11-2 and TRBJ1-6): EAGVAQSPRYKIIEKRQSVAFWCNPISGHATLYWYQQILGQGPKLLIQFQNNGVVDDSQLPKDRFSAERLKGVDSTLKIQPAKLEDSAVYLCASSSHLGVSPLHFGNGTRLTVT.

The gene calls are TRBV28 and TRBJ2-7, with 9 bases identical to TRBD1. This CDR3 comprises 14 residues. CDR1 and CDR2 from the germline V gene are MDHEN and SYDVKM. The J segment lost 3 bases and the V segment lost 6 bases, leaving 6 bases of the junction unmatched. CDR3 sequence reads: CASSRGDRDYEQYF. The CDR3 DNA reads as TGTGCCAGCAGCCGAGGGGACAGGGACTACGAGCAGTACTTC.

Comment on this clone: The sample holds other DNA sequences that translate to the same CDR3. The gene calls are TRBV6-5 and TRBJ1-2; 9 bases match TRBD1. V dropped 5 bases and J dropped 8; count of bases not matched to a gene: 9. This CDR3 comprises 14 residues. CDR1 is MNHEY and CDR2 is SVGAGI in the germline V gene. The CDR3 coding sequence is TGTGCCAGCAGTCCCACCGGACAGGGGTACGGCTACACCTTC. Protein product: CASSPTGQGYGYTF.

This CDR3 is CAISGRGNQPQHF. The CDR3 DNA is TGTGCCATCAGCGGTCGGGGCAATCAGCCCCAGCATTTT. This chain connects TRBV10-3 to TRBJ1-5; D not resolved. The CDR3 length is 13 residues. CDR1 is ENHRY and CDR2 is SYGVKD in the germline V gene. The V end lost 6 bases, the J end lost 2 bases, and 8 bases lay between the germline ends.

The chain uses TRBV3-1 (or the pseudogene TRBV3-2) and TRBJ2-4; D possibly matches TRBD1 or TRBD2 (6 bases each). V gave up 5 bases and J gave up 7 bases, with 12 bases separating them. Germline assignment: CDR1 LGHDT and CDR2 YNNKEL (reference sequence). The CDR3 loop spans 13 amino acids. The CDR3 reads CASSYGGLNIQYF. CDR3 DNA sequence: TGTGCCAGCAGCTACGGGGGCTTGAACATTCAGTACTTC.

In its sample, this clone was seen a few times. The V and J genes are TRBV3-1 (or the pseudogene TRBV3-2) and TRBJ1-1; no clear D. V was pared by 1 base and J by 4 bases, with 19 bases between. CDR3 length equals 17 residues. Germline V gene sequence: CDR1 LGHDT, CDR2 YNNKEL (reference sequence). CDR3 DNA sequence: TGTGCCAGCAGCCAAGCCCCCTATAAGGGAGGAATCACTGAAGCTTTCTTT. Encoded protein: CASSQAPYKGGITEAFF.

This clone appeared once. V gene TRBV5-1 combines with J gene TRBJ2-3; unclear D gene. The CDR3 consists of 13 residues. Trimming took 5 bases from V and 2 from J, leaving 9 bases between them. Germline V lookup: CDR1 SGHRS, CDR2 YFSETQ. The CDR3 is CASSLGYTDTQYF. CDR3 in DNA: TGCGCCAGCAGTTTAGGGTACACAGATACGCAGTATTTT.

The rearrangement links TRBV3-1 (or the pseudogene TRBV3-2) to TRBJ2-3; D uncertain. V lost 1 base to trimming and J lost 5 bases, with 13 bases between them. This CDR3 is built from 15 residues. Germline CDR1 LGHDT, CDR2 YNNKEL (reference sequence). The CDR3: CASSQVAASLDTQYF. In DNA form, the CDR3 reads TGTGCCAGCAGCCAAGTGGCAGCCAGCTTAGATACGCAGTATTTT.